Listed below are T cell receptor beta chains from one sample, sequenced in a study of CD8 T cells in ankylosing spondylitis. From the 5' RACE reads, TCRdb called clonotypes with MiXCR, one entry per CDR3 protein. This repertoire shows about 170,000 distinct CDR3 sequences, around 18% found once; its top ten account for approximately 7.6%. The sample was blood, either unsorted or a sorted T cell fraction (not recorded which). The receptors originated from a male donor with ankylosing spondylitis or in good health (not recorded which). Each CDR3 is given with its conserved first and last residue. D genes are given only for firm matches. Clone size is not always given. Where it is, it says once, few, many or a class for expanded clones.

v_gene	d_gene	abundance	j_gene	CDR3aa	CDR3nt
TRBV20-1	.	few	TRBJ2-1	CSAKWTTFGQFF	TGCAGTGCTAAGTGGACAACCTTTGGGCAGTTCTTC
TRBV20-1	TRBD2	many	TRBJ2-3	CSARRTSGRTDTQYF	TGCAGTGCTAGGCGTACTAGCGGGAGAACAGATACGCAGTATTTT
TRBV20-1	.	many	TRBJ2-1	CSARKATYNEQFF	TGCAGTGCTAGAAAAGCAACCTACAATGAGCAGTTCTTC
TRBV20-1	TRBD1	many	TRBJ1-2	CSATLYRGDGYTF	TGCAGTGCTACACTTTACAGGGGTGATGGCTACACCTTC
TRBV20-1	.	.	TRBJ2-5	CSASGQETQYF	TGCAGTGCTAGCGGCCAAGAGACCCAGTACTTC
TRBV27	.	many	TRBJ2-1	CASTQLGRQPTYNEQFF	TGTGCCAGCACCCAGTTGGGGCGCCAACCGACGTACAATGAGCAGTTCTTC
TRBV24-1	.	many	TRBJ1-2	CATSELQGGYTF	TGTGCCACCAGTGAGTTACAGGGTGGCTACACCTTC
TRBV7-2	.	few	TRBJ2-4	CASSLGGSTSKNIQYF	TGTGCCAGCAGCTTAGGGGGTAGCACGTCCAAAAACATTCAGTACTTC
TRBV20-1	.	many	TRBJ2-3	CSPAGERPDTQYF	TGCAGTCCAGCAGGCGAGCGACCAGATACGCAGTATTTT
TRBV28	TRBD2	.	TRBJ2-5	CASSSTSLKETQYF	TGTGCCAGCAGTTCGACTAGCTTAAAAGAGACCCAGTACTTC